Listed below are T cell receptor beta chains from one sample, sequenced in a study of control samples from healthy donors and cancer patients. Here immunoSEQ multiplex PCR was the method, and the copy in TCRdb shows in-frame clones only, minus some. This table holds 120,000 or so clones, around nine tenths found once. Sequenced sample: blood. The source of these receptors is a man aged 25 to 40 in good health. Each CDR3 is given with its conserved first and last residue. The D gene is left open where the match is weak. Not all rows give a size; the values are once, few, many and, for expanded clones, a class.

d_call	j_call	v_call	clone_size	cdr3_aa	cdr3_nt
NA	TRBJ1-2	TRBV7-8	NA	CASSLGPGGDNYGYTF	TGTGCCAGCAGCTTGGGACCAGGAGGTGATAACTATGGCTACACCTTC
TRBD2	TRBJ2-5	TRBV24-1	NA	CATGGGGGALLETQYF	TGTGCCACCGGAGGGGGCGGGGGGGCCCTCCTGGAGACCCAGTACTTC
NA	TRBJ2-7	TRBV30	NA	CAWSVKGPYEQYF	TGTGCCTGGAGTGTTAAGGGCCCCTACGAGCAGTACTTC
NA	TRBJ1-2	TRBV6-5	NA	CASRTDSLGGYTF	TGTGCCAGCAGAACGGACAGTTTGGGGGGCTACACCTTC
TRBD1	TRBJ1-2	TRBV18	NA	CASSAGTGLRYGYTF	TGTGCCAGCTCAGCAGGGACAGGGCTTCGATATGGCTACACCTTC
NA	TRBJ1-1	TRBV7-3	NA	CASSIHRDTEAFF	TGTGCCAGCAGCATTCACAGGGACACTGAAGCTTTCTTT
NA	TRBJ2-1	TRBV20-1	few	CSASPPPDSSYNEQFF	TGCAGTGCTAGTCCTCCCCCTGACAGCTCCTACAATGAGCAGTTCTTC
TRBD1	TRBJ2-2	TRBV4-2	NA	CASSQDQLAGGTGELFF	TGTGCCAGCAGCCAAGATCAACTGGCAGGGGGTACCGGGGAGCTGTTTTTT
TRBD2	TRBJ2-3	TRBV4-1	NA	CASSQGGSGGFTDTQYF	TGCGCCAGCAGCCAAGGCGGGAGCGGGGGATTCACAGATACGCAGTATTTT
TRBD1	TRBJ2-3	TRBV6-5	NA	CASSRRDRGTDTQYF	TGTGCCAGCAGCCGCCGGGACAGGGGGACAGATACGCAGTATTTT
NA	TRBJ1-2	TRBV18	NA	CASSPREDSNYGYTF	TGTGCCAGCTCACCACGGGAGGACAGTAACTATGGCTACACCTTC
TRBD1	TRBJ1-1	TRBV10-1	NA	CASSDRTGAGTEAFF	TGCGCCAGCAGTGACCGGACAGGCGCGGGGACTGAAGCTTTCTTT
NA	TRBJ1-6	TRBV7-2	NA	CASSIMGGSPLHF	TGTGCCAGCAGCATTATGGGAGGTTCACCCCTCCACTTT
TRBD1	TRBJ1-1	TRBV7-3	NA	CASSLMGQGAGGTEAFF	TGTGCCAGCAGCTTGATGGGACAGGGAGCAGGGGGCACTGAAGCTTTCTTT
NA	TRBJ1-2	TRBV5-1	NA	CASSPTGSPGDGYTF	TGCGCCAGCAGCCCAACGGGATCCCCGGGGGATGGCTACACCTTC
TRBD1	TRBJ1-1	TRBV2	NA	CTSKGQGNTEAFF	TGTACCAGCAAGGGACAGGGTAACACTGAAGCTTTCTTT
NA	TRBJ2-1	TRBV24-1	NA	CATSDLKGGVNEQFF	TGTGCCACCAGTGATTTGAAAGGAGGGGTAAATGAGCAGTTCTTC
NA	TRBJ2-5	TRBV5-6	NA	CASSSSGTRYRLIQETQYF	TGTGCCAGCAGCTCCTCCGGGACGCGGTATAGGCTGATCCAAGAGACCCAGTACTTC
NA	TRBJ1-1	TRBV2	NA	CASRSGPGTEAFF	TGTGCCAGCAGAAGCGGGCCGGGGACTGAAGCTTTCTTT
TRBD2	TRBJ2-1	TRBV6-6	NA	CASSFSTSGGYNEQFF	TGTGCCAGCAGTTTTTCCACTAGCGGGGGATACAATGAGCAGTTCTTC
NA	TRBJ2-3	TRBV6-1	NA	CASSEFQADTQYF	TGTGCCAGCAGTGAATTTCAAGCAGATACGCAGTATTTT
TRBD1	TRBJ1-2	TRBV27	NA	CASSLSTRAGGYGYTF	TGTGCCAGCAGTTTATCGACGAGGGCAGGGGGCTATGGCTACACCTTC
NA	TRBJ1-3	TRBV5-1	NA	CASSAEVSGNTIYF	TGCGCCAGCAGCGCAGAAGTCTCTGGAAACACCATATATTTT
TRBD2	TRBJ2-1	TRBV12-5	NA	CASVAGGSSSYNEQFF	TGTGCTAGTGTAGCGGGGGGCTCCAGCTCCTACAATGAGCAGTTCTTC
NA	TRBJ1-6	TRBV19	NA	CASSIRTEGSTLHF	TGTGCCAGTAGTATAAGAACAGAAGGGTCAACCCTCCACTTT
TRBD1	TRBJ1-6	TRBV12-5	NA	CASAPQGTYNSPLHF	TGTGCTAGTGCTCCACAGGGGACCTATAATTCACCCCTCCACTTT
TRBD2	TRBJ2-1	TRBV4-2	NA	CASSQVPGLGDNEQFF	TGTGCCAGCAGCCAAGTACCGGGACTAGGGGACAATGAGCAGTTCTTC
NA	TRBJ1-1	TRBV29-1	NA	CSVVRPGTEAFF	TGCAGCGTTGTAAGGCCAGGCACTGAAGCTTTCTTT
NA	TRBJ2-5	TRBV20-1	once	CSASRGSQETQYF	TGCAGTGCTAGTAGGGGATCGCAAGAGACCCAGTACTTC
NA	TRBJ1-5	TRBV5-8	NA	CASSLAGISNQPQHF	TGTGCCAGCAGCTTGGCAGGGATTAGCAATCAGCCCCAGCATTTT
NA	TRBJ1-1	TRBV4-1	once	CASSQAEGYTEAFF	TGCGCCAGCAGCCAAGCTGAGGGGTACACTGAAGCTTTCTTT
TRBD2	TRBJ2-5	TRBV2	NA	CASRGELAGSPETQYF	TGTGCCAGCAGGGGGGAACTAGCGGGGAGTCCGGAGACCCAGTACTTC
NA	TRBJ2-7	TRBV25-1	once	CASSEDRLYEQYF	TGTGCCAGCAGTGAAGACAGATTATACGAGCAGTACTTC
NA	TRBJ1-5	TRBV7-8	NA	CASSLAAGWRNQPQHF	TGTGCCAGCAGCTTAGCCGCGGGTTGGCGCAATCAGCCCCAGCATTTT
NA	TRBJ2-7	TRBV6-1	NA	CASSEGPRLTYEQYF	TGTGCCAGCAGTGAGGGTCCCCGCCTAACCTACGAGCAGTACTTC
NA	TRBJ2-5	TRBV7-9	NA	CASSFSQQGSGTQYF	TGTGCCAGCAGCTTCTCACAACAGGGTAGCGGGACCCAGTACTTC
NA	TRBJ1-1	TRBV10-1	NA	CASSEDGRGAGPEAFF	TGCGCCAGCAGTGAAGACGGGAGGGGCGCGGGACCTGAAGCTTTCTTT
NA	TRBJ2-5	TRBV5-6	once	CASSLDLPSETQYF	TGTGCCAGCAGCTTGGACCTCCCCTCAGAGACCCAGTACTTC
TRBD2	TRBJ2-2	TRBV15	few	CATSRDALRASGGSNTGELFF	TGTGCCACCAGCAGAGATGCCCTGAGGGCTAGCGGGGGTTCGAACACCGGGGAGCTGTTTTTT
NA	TRBJ1-4	TRBV6-5	NA	CASSARGEKLFF	TGTGCCAGCAGCGCCCGGGGCGAAAAACTGTTTTTT
NA	TRBJ2-5	TRBV11-1	NA	CASSLQGGEETQYF	TGTGCCAGCAGCTTACAGGGGGGAGAGGAGACCCAGTACTTC
NA	TRBJ1-2	TRBV6-5	NA	CASSYSRFGLGYGYTF	TGTGCCAGCAGTTACTCTCGTTTCGGGTTGGGCTATGGCTACACCTTC
NA	TRBJ2-5	TRBV11-2	NA	CASSLNSGEETQYF	TGTGCCAGCAGCCTAAACTCGGGGGAAGAGACCCAGTACTTC
TRBD1	TRBJ1-2	TRBV5-1	once	CASSFQDRPSNYGYTF	TGCGCCAGCAGCTTCCAGGACAGGCCTTCTAACTATGGCTACACCTTC
NA	TRBJ1-1	TRBV6-4	NA	CASSVEENTEAFF	TGTGCCAGCAGTGTTGAAGAGAACACTGAAGCTTTCTTT
NA	TRBJ2-2	TRBV9	NA	CASSPQGRWAGELFF	TGTGCCAGCAGCCCCCAGGGACGGTGGGCCGGGGAGCTGTTTTTT
TRBD1	TRBJ1-1	TRBV11-2	once	CASSYLLTGVNTEAFF	TGTGCCAGCAGCTACCTCCTGACAGGGGTGAACACTGAAGCTTTCTTT
TRBD2	TRBJ2-3	TRBV3-1/TRBV3-2	NA	CASSQDGAGGHGDTQYF	TGTGCCAGCAGCCAAGATGGAGCGGGGGGGCACGGAGATACGCAGTATTTT
NA	TRBJ2-5	TRBV2	NA	CASSAQGGSQETQYF	TGTGCCAGCAGTGCGCAGGGAGGCAGTCAAGAGACCCAGTACTTC
NA	TRBJ2-1	TRBV3-1/TRBV3-2	NA	CASSQDTAGTGNEQFF	TGTGCCAGCAGCCAAGATACCGCAGGGACGGGCAATGAGCAGTTCTTC
NA	TRBJ1-2	TRBV7-2	NA	CASSLTGGGYGYTF	TGTGCCAGCAGCTTAACGGGAGGGGGCTATGGCTACACCTTC
NA	TRBJ1-1	TRBV7-9	NA	CASSLDRVAFF	TGTGCCAGCAGCTTAGACAGGGTAGCTTTCTTT
NA	TRBJ1-1	TRBV3-1/TRBV3-2	NA	CASSQAKGLAFF	TGTGCCAGCAGCCAAGCAAAAGGGCTGGCTTTCTTT
NA	TRBJ1-4	TRBV30	NA	CAWRPLSLSVNEKLFF	TGTGCCTGGAGGCCCCTTAGTCTGAGTGTGAATGAAAAACTGTTTTTT
NA	TRBJ1-2	TRBV2	NA	CASTRNYGYTF	TGTGCCAGCACCAGAAACTATGGCTACACCTTC
NA	TRBJ1-2	TRBV10-2	NA	CASKGDGYGYTF	TGCGCCAGCAAGGGGGACGGCTATGGCTACACCTTC
TRBD2	TRBJ2-1	TRBV6-5	NA	CASRIAGDYNEQFF	TGTGCCAGCAGGATAGCGGGGGACTACAATGAGCAGTTCTTC
NA	TRBJ1-2	TRBV30	NA	CAWSANYGYTF	TGTGCCTGGAGTGCCAACTATGGCTACACCTTC
TRBD1	TRBJ1-1	TRBV10-3	NA	CAISGTGMMGTEAFF	TGTGCCATCAGTGGGACAGGGATGATGGGCACTGAAGCTTTCTTT